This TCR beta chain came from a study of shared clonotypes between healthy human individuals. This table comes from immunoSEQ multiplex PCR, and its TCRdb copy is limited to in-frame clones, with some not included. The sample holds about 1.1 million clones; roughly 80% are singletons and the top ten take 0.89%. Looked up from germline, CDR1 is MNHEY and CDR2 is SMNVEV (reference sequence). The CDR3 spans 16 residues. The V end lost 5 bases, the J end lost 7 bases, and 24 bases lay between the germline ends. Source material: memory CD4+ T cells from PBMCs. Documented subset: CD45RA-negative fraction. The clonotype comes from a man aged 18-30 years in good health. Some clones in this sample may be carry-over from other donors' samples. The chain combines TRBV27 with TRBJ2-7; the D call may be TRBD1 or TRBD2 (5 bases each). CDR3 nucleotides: TGTGCCAGCAGTCCTGTGATGACGGGGCAATGGGGGGAGCAGTACTTC. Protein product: CASSPVMTGQWGEQYF.